The T cell receptor beta chain under discussion was sequenced for a study of CD8+ T cells in alopecia areata. For the study at large: In an open-label trial, patients got 5 to 10 mg tofacitinib twice daily. A 6-month period off drug followed tofacitinib, which lasted 6 to 18 months.

RNA extraction and reverse transcription yielded cDNA as sequencing template. Here immunoSEQ multiplex PCR was the method, and the copy in TCRdb shows in-frame clones only, minus some. The sample comprises 100,000 to 150,000 clones, 35% to 40% of which are singletons, and approximately 2.8% rests with the top ten. The CDR3 spans 14 residues. CDR1 is SQVTM and CDR2 is ANQGSEA in the germline V gene. V shed 5 bases, J shed 1 base, and the junction held 7 bases outside the gene matches. In the case of this clone: The antigen is not known.

General observations from the study: It was lesional scalp, especially alopecia totalis/universalis, that showed higher clonality than normal scalp.

This rearrangement joins TRBV29-1 to TRBJ1-1; 7 nucleotides line up with TRBD1. This receptor was taken from a human donor with alopecia areata. Source material: CD4+ T cells sorted from blood. The CDR3: CSVSVRGRNTEAFF. The CDR3 bases are TGCAGCGTTTCAGTTAGGGGGCGGAACACTGAAGCTTTCTTT.